The 18 T cell receptor beta chains presented below share a single source sample, sequenced in a study of T cell responses to AZD1222 COVID-19 vaccine. The protocol was immunoSEQ multiplex PCR, while the TCRdb copy is restricted to in-frame clones and leaves out a portion. In the table there are roughly 200,000 clones, 92% of which are singletons. Source: peripheral blood, taken on day 0 of AZD1222 vaccination. Receptors originate from an adult in good health.

This clone appeared once. The rearrangement links TRBV27 to TRBJ1-5; D is unclear. The CDR3 consists of 14 residues. The V end was cut by 4 bases, the J end by 0 bases, with 7 bases between. Germline CDR1 and CDR2: MNHEY and SMNVEV (reference sequence). For the CDR3, the DNA is TGTGCCAGCAGTTCGACAAATAGCAATCAGCCCCAGCATTTT. Its translation: CASSSTNSNQPQHF.

The rearrangement uses TRBV9 and TRBJ2-5; weak D call: TRBD2 (6 bases). In germline, CDR1 is SGDLS, CDR2 YYNGEE. V lost 1 base and J 0 bases, leaving 10 bases between the germline ends. CDR3 length: 15 amino acids. DNA for the CDR3: TGTGCCAGCAGCGTAACAGGACTAAACCAAGAGACCCAGTACTTC. Its protein is CASSVTGLNQETQYF.

This chain connects TRBV18 to TRBJ1-2, with D possibly TRBD1 on 5 matching bases. This CDR3 is built from 13 residues. V was clipped by 5 bases and J by 3 bases, with 10 bases between them. In germline, CDR1 is KGHSH, CDR2 LQKENI. The CDR3 nucleotides are TGTGCCAGCTCAGAAGACAGATACTATGGCTACACCTTC. Amino acid sequence: CASSEDRYYGYTF.

The rearrangement links TRBV10-3 to TRBJ1-1; D is undetermined. The CDR3 contains 14 residues. CDR1 is ENHRY and CDR2 is SYGVKD in the germline V gene. The ends were cut back, 3 bases at V and 3 bases at J, with 11 bases in the middle. CDR3 DNA sequence: TGTGCCATCAGTGACGGGCCAGGCTACACTGAAGCTTTCTTT. Protein: CAISDGPGYTEAFF.

The chain recombines TRBV5-4 with TRBJ2-1; a weak D match, TRBD2 (5 bases). CDR1 is SGHNT, CDR2 YYREEE, per germline (reference sequence). CDR3 length: 13 residues. V dropped 2 bases and J dropped 10 bases, with 13 bases sitting between them. CDR3 amino acids: CASSFPLAYEQFF. The DNA for the CDR3 is TGTGCCAGCAGCTTCCCCCTAGCTTACGAGCAGTTCTTC.

The table lists this clone with a few counts. V usage is TRBV7-8 and J usage is TRBJ1-4, with D unresolved. Germline V gene sequence: CDR1 SGHVS, CDR2 FQNEAQ. The V gene lost 1 base and the J gene lost 0 bases, with 15 bases spanning the gap. This CDR3 has 18 amino acids. The CDR3 DNA follows: TGTGCCAGCAGCTTAGGAAGGGAACTGTTCCCAACTAATGAAAAACTGTTTTTT. Its translation: CASSLGRELFPTNEKLFF.

The V call is TRBV13, the J call TRBJ1-6, with a possible D match to TRBD1 (5 bases). Germline loops: CDR1 PRHDT, CDR2 FYEKMQ (reference sequence). V dropped 3 bases and J dropped 0 bases, with 12 bases sitting between them. The CDR3 consists of 17 residues. CDR3 in amino acids: CASSFQGGRSYNSPLHF. The CDR3 DNA reads TGTGCCAGCAGCTTTCAGGGCGGTCGCTCCTATAATTCACCCCTCCACTTT.

As regards this clone: Within the sample, other DNA sequences also encode this same CDR3. The chain recombines TRBV19 with TRBJ1-5; D not resolved. Trimming shortened V by 6 bases and J by 2 bases, and 8 bases separated the two germline ends. Per the germline V gene, CDR1 is LNHDA and CDR2 is SQIVND (reference sequence). The CDR3 runs 13 residues. The CDR3 loop reads CASRPTGNQPQHF. In DNA form, the CDR3 reads TGTGCCAGTAGGCCCACGGGCAATCAGCCCCAGCATTTT.

The gene calls are TRBV9 and TRBJ1-1; D not resolved. The CDR3 length is 14 residues. Deletions cut 0 bases from V and 4 bases from J, with 10 bases between. Germline loops: CDR1 SGDLS, CDR2 YYNGEE. CDR3 sequence reads: CASSVGGGFTEAFF. The CDR3 DNA reads TGTGCCAGCAGCGTAGGAGGAGGGTTCACTGAAGCTTTCTTT.

The CDR3 DNA follows: TGTGCCAGCAGCCGGGGAGCACAGGATTCGTGGGGCTACACCTTC. Its translation: CASSRGAQDSWGYTF. The rearrangement uses TRBV7-9 and TRBJ1-2, with D perhaps TRBD1 (5 bases). The V end was cut by 5 bases, the J end by 8 bases, with 21 bases between. The CDR3 is made up of 15 amino acids. Germline CDR1 is SEHNR and CDR2 is FQNEAQ (reference sequence).

V usage is TRBV19 and J usage is TRBJ1-6; 7 positions agree with TRBD1. J gave up 10 bases and V 4 bases, and 10 bases lay outside the gene matches. The germline V gene has CDR1 LNHDA and CDR2 SQIVND (reference sequence). The CDR3 is made up of 15 amino acids. This CDR3 reads CASSSRTGVGSPLHF. In nucleotides, the CDR3 is TGTGCCAGTAGTAGCCGGACAGGCGTAGGCTCACCCCTCCACTTT.

This chain connects TRBV5-1 to TRBJ1-2; D unresolved. Germline-derived CDR1 and CDR2 are SGHRS and YFSETQ. V lost 0 bases and J lost 4, with 19 bases in between. The CDR3 consists of 17 residues. The CDR3 region has the DNA TGCGCCAGCAGCTTGGCCTCTTCACCTTGGACTTCCTATGGCTACACCTTC. This encodes CASSLASSPWTSYGYTF.

Concerning this clone itself: The germline gene is not matched at one end of the junction; a read error may be the cause. The chain links TRBV7-8 to TRBJ2-1; 9 bases match TRBD2. From germline, CDR1 is SGHVS and CDR2 FQNEAQ. The CDR3 spans 14 residues. The CDR3 region is CASSIAGVYNEQFF. Here the CDR3 DNA reads TGTGCCAGCAGCATAGCGGGGGTCTACAATGAGCAGTTCTTC. Combining the CDR3 with reference TRBV7-8 and TRBJ2-1 gives the whole variable domain GAGVSQSPRYKVAKRGQDVALRCDPISGHVSLFWYQQALGQGPEFLTYFQNEAQLDKSGLPSDRFFAERPEGSVSTLKIQRTQQEDSAVYLCASSIAGVYNEQFFGPGTRLTVL.

The chain has TRBV6-5 and TRBJ1-1; D is possibly TRBD1 (6 bases). V lost 4 bases, J lost 4 bases, and 13 bases lay in between. Germline V gene sequence: CDR1 MNHEY, CDR2 SVGAGI. This CDR3 has 14 residues. CDR3 DNA: TGTGCCAGCAGTTCCACAGGGAGGGGCACTGAAGCTTTCTTT. Protein: CASSSTGRGTEAFF.

The rearrangement links TRBV5-1 to TRBJ2-6; no reliable D call. This CDR3 comprises 16 residues. Germline V lookup: CDR1 SGHRS, CDR2 YFSETQ. V gave up 0 bases and J gave up 6 bases, with 13 bases separating them. The CDR3, as DNA: TGCGCCAGCAGCTTGGGATGGAACTTGGCGGCCAACGTCCTGACTTTC. Amino acids: CASSLGWNLAANVLTF.

This chain connects TRBV7-9 to TRBJ2-5; 11 bases are a match to TRBD1. This CDR3 spans 16 amino acids. Germline V lookup: CDR1 SEHNR, CDR2 FQNEAQ (reference sequence). The trim removed 4 bases at V and 5 bases at J, leaving 9 bases unmatched. In nucleotides, the CDR3 is TGTGCCAGCAGCTCCTCCGGGACAGGGGGAAGGGAGACCCAGTACTTC. The encoded protein is CASSSSGTGGRETQYF.

In this sample, this clone turned up once. The V call is TRBV5-6, the J call TRBJ2-5; 7 bases map to TRBD1. Germline trimming cut 4 bases from V and 5 bases from J; bases unmatched to any gene: 8. The CDR3 is 14 residues long. Germline CDR1 is SGHDT and CDR2 is YYEEEE. The chain's CDR3 is CASSLTGVGETQYF. In nucleotides, the CDR3 is TGTGCCAGCAGCCTCACAGGGGTCGGGGAGACCCAGTACTTC.

This chain joins TRBV11-2 and TRBJ2-5; 7 bases match TRBD1. J gave up 2 bases and V 4 bases, and 7 bases lay outside the gene matches. The CDR3 spans 15 residues. The V gene's germline CDR1 is SGHAT and CDR2 FQNNGV. Written as DNA, the CDR3 is TGTGCCAGCAGCTACCCGACAGGGTCGCAAGAGACCCAGTACTTC. Protein product: CASSYPTGSQETQYF.